Detailed here is one T cell receptor (beta chain). Its antigen is unidentified. CDR3 size: 18 residues. Losses at the gene ends were 0 bases for V and 4 bases for J; bases not matched to a gene: 13. The V gene's germline CDR1 is LNHDA and CDR2 SQIVND (reference sequence). Unique molecular identifiers were used in preparing the TCRbeta library. Each CDR3 protein gets one entry after TCRdb re-called the PCR reads with MiXCR. The sample lists approximately 630,000 distinct CDR3 sequences, about an eighth occurring once. This sample was included in a study of T-cell reconstitution after alpha-beta-depleted transplantation in children. Notes on the study in general: At day 60, the high TCRbeta diversity found in some patients originated from recipient T cells and thymic progenitors that had survived. Two months or so post-transplant, alpha-beta T cells reportedly derived from several hundred expanded graft clones. At one year after transplant, newly produced T cells mostly accounted for T-cell counts and diversity.

The chain is built from TRBV19 and TRBJ1-1; 8 bases are shared with TRBD1. The sequence was obtained from a girl between 2 and 10 years old with congenital amegakaryocytic thrombocytopenia, due to receive a stem cell transplant. The sample here was PBMCs, taken before TCRalphabeta/CD19-depleted stem cell transplant. In nucleotides, the CDR3 is TGTGCCAGTAGTATAGACCACGACCCCTGGACAGGGCGCACTGAAGCTTTCTTT. Amino acid sequence: CASSIDHDPWTGRTEAFF. The variable domain in full, with the rest retrieved from reference TRBV19 and TRBJ1-1, is DGGITQSPKYLFRKEGQNVTLSCEQNLNHDAMYWYRQDPGQGLRLIYYSQIVNDFQKGDIAEGYSVSREKKESFPLTVTSAQKNPTAFYLCASSIDHDPWTGRTEAFFGQGTRLTVV.